This T cell receptor (beta chain) came from a study of cytomegalovirus exposure and HLA in healthy donors. General study results and limits: In a later analysis, first-cohort TCR clusters were found to tend to co-occur in the 90 to 150 validation repertoires.

Profiling relied on immunoSEQ multiplex PCR, and the TCRdb table lists in-frame clones only, not all of them. The repertoire holds more than 110,000 clones, with 80% to 90% as singletons. Germline V gene sequence: CDR1 SEHNR, CDR2 FQNEAQ (reference sequence). Between the trimmed V and J ends, which lost 1 base and 7 bases, there was a span of 10 bases. The CDR3 is made up of 13 amino acids. Concerning this clone: Its cognate antigen is unknown.

This TCR was recovered from a woman aged 25 to 45 in good health and CMV-seronegative. Specimen: PBMCs. This chain connects TRBV7-9 to TRBJ1-1; D is unclear. The CDR3: CASSLDPRDEAFF. CDR3 nucleotides: TGTGCCAGCAGCTTAGACCCGAGGGATGAAGCTTTCTTT.